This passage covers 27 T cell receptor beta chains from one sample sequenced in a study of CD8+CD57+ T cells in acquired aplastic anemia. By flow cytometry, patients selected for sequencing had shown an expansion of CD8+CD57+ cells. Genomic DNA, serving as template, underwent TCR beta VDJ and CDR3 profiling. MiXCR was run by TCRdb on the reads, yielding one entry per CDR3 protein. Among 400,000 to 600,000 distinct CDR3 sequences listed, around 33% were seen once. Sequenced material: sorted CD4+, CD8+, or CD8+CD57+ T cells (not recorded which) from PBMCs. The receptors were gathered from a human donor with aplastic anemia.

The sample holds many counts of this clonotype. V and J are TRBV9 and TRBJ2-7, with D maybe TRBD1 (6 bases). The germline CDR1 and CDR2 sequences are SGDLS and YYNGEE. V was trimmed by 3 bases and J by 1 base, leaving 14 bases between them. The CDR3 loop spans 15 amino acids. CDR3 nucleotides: TGTGCCAGCAGCGCCGGGACAACCTTGTCCTACGAGCAGTACTTC. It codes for CASSAGTTLSYEQYF.

The CDR3 DNA reads as TGTGCCAGCAGCGCGGAGCGGGCCCCTTACGAGCAGTACTTC. Translation: CASSAERAPYEQYF. The chain has TRBV9 and TRBJ2-7; TRBD2 might be the D (6 bases). Trimming stripped 3 bases from V and 4 bases from J, with 14 bases between. CDR1 and CDR2 (germline): SGDLS, YYNGEE. This CDR3 is built from 14 residues.

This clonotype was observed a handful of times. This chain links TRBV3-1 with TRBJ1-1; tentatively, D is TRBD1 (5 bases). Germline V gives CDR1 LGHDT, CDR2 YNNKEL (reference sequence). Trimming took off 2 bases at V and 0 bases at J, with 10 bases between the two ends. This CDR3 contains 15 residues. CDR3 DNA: TGTGCCAGCAGCCAACCGGGACGGATGAACACTGAAGCTTTCTTT. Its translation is CASSQPGRMNTEAFF.

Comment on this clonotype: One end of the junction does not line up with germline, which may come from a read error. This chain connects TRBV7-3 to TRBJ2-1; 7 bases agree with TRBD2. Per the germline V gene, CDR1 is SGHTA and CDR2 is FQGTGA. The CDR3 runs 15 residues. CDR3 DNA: TGTGTCAGCAGTCCCCAGGGAGGGGAGGACAATGAGCAGTTCTTC. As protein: CVSSPQGGEDNEQFF.

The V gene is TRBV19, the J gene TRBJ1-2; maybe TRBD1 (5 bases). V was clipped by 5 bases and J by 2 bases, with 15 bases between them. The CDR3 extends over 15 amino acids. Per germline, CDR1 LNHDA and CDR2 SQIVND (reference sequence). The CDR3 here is CASSSWDAENYGYTF. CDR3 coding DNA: TGTGCCAGTAGTTCCTGGGACGCAGAGAACTATGGCTACACCTTC.

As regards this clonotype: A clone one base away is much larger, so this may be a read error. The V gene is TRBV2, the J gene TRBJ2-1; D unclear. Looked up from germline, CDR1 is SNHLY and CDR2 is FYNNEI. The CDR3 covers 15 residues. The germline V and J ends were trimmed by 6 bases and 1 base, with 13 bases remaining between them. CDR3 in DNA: TGTGCCAGCAGCGAAAGAGGCGAATCCTACAATGAGCAGTTCTTC. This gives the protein CASSERGESYNEQFF.

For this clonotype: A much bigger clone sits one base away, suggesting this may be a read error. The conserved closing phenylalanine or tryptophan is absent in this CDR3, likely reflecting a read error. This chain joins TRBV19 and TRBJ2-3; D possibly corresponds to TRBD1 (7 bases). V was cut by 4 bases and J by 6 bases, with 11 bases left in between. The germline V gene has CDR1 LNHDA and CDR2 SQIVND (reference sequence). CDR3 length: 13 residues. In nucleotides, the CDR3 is TGTGCCAGTAGTACAGGGGGGTGGGATACGCAGTATCTT. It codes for CASSTGGWDTQYL.

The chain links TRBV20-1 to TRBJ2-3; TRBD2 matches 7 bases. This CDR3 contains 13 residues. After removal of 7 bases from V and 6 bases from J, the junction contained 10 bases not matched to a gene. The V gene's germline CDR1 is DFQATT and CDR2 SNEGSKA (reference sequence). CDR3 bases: TGCAGTGGGATGGCGGGGGTGTTGGATACGCAGTATTTT. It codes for CSGMAGVLDTQYF.

The chain's CDR3 is CSAGISGPYQETQYF. For the CDR3, the DNA is TGCAGTGCTGGGATTAGCGGCCCCTACCAAGAGACCCAGTACTTC. This chain connects TRBV20-1 to TRBJ2-5; weak D call: TRBD2 (6 bases). Germline assignment: CDR1 DFQATT and CDR2 SNEGSKA (reference sequence). This CDR3 contains 15 residues. V was shortened by 5 bases and J by 0 bases, with 16 bases between the two germline ends.

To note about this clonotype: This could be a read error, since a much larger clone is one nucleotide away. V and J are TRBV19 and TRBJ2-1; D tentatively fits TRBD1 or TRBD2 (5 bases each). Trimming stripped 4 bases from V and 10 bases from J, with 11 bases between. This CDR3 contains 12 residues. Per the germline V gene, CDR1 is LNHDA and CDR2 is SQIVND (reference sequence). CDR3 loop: CASSNQGEEQFF. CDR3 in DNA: TGTGCCAGTAGTAACCAAGGGGAGGAGCAGTTCTTC.

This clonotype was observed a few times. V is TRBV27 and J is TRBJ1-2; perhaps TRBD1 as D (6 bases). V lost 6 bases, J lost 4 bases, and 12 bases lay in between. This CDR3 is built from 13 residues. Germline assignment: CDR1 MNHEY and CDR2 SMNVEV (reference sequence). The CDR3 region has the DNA TGTGCCAGCAGAAGACAGGATTCCTATGGCTACACCTTC. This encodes CASRRQDSYGYTF.

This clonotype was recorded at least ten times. The CDR3: CASSDRTGGDGYTF. Written as DNA, the CDR3 is TGTGCCAGCAGCGACCGGACAGGGGGCGATGGCTACACCTTC. V is TRBV5-6 and J is TRBJ1-2; 11 nucleotides agree with TRBD1. V was clipped by 4 bases and J by 6 bases; unmatched bases: 5. This CDR3 spans 14 amino acids. The germline V gene encodes CDR1 SGHDT and CDR2 YYEEEE.

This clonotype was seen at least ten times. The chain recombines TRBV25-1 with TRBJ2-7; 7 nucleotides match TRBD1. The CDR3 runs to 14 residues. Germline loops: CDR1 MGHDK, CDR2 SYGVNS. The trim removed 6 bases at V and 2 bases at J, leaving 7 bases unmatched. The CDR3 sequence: CASSEPGQTYEQYF. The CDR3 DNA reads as TGTGCCAGCAGCGAACCGGGACAGACCTACGAGCAGTACTTC.

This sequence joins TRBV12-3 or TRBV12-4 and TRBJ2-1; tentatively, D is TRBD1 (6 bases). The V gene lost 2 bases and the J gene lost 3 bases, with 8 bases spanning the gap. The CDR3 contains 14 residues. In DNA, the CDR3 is TGTGCCAGCAGTTTACAGGGGCTCTACAATGAGCAGTTCTTC. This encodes CASSLQGLYNEQFF.

The CDR3 sequence is CASSFQGSEQFF. For the CDR3, the DNA is TGTGCCAGCAGCTTCCAGGGAAGTGAGCAGTTCTTC. The chain has TRBV7-2 and TRBJ2-1; D may be TRBD1 (5 bases). CDR3 size: 12 residues. The germline gives CDR1 SGHTA, CDR2 FQGNSA. V was shortened by 3 bases and J by 9 bases, with 9 bases between the two germline ends. Supplemented by reference TRBV7-2 and TRBJ2-1, the full variable domain reads GAGVSQSPSNKVTEKGKDVELRCDPISGHTALYWYRQSLGQGLEFLIYFQGNSAPDKSGLPSDRFSAERTGGSVSTLTIQRTQQEDSAVYLCASSFQGSEQFFGPGTRLTVL.

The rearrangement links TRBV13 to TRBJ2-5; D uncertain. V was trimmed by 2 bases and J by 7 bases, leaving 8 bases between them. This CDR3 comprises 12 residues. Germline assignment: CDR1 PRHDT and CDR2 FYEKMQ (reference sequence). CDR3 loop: CASSLRTGTQYF. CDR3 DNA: TGTGCCAGCAGCTTACGGACGGGGACCCAGTACTTC. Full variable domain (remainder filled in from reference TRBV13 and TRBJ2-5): AAGVIQSPRHLIKEKRETATLKCYPIPRHDTVYWYQQGPGQDPQFLISFYEKMQSDKGSIPDRFSAQQFSDYHSELNMSSLELGDSALYFCASSLRTGTQYFGPGTRLLVL.

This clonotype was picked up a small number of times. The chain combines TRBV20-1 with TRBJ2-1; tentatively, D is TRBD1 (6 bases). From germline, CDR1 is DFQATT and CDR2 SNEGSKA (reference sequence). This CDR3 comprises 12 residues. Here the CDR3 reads CSGDNDDNEQFF. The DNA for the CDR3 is TGCAGCGGGGACAACGACGACAATGAGCAGTTCTTC.

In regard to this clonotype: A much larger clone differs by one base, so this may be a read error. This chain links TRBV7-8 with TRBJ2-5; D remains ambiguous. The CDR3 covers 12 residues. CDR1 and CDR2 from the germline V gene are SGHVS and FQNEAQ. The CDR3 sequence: CASSGYQGTQYF. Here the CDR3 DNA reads TGTGCCAGCAGCGGGTACCAAGGGACCCAGTACTTC.

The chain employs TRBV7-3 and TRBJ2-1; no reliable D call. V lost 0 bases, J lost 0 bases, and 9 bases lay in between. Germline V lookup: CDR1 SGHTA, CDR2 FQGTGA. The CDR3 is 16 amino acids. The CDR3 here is CASSLTSDISYNEQFF. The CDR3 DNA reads TGTGCCAGCAGCTTAACTTCGGATATCTCCTACAATGAGCAGTTCTTC.

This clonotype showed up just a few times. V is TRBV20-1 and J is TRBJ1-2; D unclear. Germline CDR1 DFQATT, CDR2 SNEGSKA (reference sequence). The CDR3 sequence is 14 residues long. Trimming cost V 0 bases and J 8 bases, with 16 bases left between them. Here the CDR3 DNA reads TGCAGTGCTAGAGATTCACCGGACGGGCGAGGCTACACCTTC. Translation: CSARDSPDGRGYTF.

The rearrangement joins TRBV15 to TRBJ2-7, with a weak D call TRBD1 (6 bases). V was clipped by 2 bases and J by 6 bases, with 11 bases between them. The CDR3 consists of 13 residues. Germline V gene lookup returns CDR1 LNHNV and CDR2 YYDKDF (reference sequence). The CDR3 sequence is CATSRPGTPEQYF. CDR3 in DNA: TGTGCCACCAGCAGACCCGGGACACCCGAGCAGTACTTC.

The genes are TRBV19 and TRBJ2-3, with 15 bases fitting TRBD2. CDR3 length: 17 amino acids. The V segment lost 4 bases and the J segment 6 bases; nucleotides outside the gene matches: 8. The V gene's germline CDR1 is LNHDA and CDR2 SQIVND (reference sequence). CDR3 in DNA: TGTGCCAGTAGTAAACGTGGACTAGCGGGGGGGCCCGATACGCAGTATTTT. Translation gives CASSKRGLAGGPDTQYF.

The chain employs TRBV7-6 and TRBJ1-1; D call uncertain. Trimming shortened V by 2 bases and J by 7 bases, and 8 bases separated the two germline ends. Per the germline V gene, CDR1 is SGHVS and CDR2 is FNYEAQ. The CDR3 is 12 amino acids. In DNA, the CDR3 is TGTGCCAGCAGCTTAATGACTGGTGAAGCTTTCTTT. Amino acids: CASSLMTGEAFF.

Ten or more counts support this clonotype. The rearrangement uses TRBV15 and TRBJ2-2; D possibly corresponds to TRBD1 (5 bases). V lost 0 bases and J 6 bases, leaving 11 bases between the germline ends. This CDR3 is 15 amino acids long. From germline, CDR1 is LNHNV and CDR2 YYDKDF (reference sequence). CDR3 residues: CATSREQGMSGELFF. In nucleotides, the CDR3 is TGTGCCACCAGCAGAGAGCAGGGAATGTCCGGGGAGCTGTTTTTT.

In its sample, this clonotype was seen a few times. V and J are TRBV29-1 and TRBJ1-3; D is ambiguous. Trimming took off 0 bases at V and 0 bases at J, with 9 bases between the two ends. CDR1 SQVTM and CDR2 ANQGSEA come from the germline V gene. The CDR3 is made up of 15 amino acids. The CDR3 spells CSVEDLAASGNTIYF. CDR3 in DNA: TGCAGCGTTGAAGATCTGGCGGCCTCTGGAAACACCATATATTTT.

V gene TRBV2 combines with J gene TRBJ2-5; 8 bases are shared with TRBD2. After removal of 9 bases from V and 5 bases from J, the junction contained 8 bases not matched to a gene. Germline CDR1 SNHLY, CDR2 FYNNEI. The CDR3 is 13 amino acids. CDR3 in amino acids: CASARGGEETQYF. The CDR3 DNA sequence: TGTGCCAGTGCCCGGGGGGGGGAGGAGACCCAGTACTTC. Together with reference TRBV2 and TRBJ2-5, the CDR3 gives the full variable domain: EPEVTQTPSHQVTQMGQEVILRCVPISNHLYFYWYRQILGQKVEFLVSFYNNEISEKSEIFDDQFSVERPDGSNFTLKIRSTKLEDSAMYFCASARGGEETQYFGPGTRLLVL.

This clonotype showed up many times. This CDR3 is CASSLNVGSGYTF. CDR3 DNA sequence: TGTGCCAGCAGCTTAAATGTAGGGTCGGGCTACACCTTC. The chain joins TRBV7-3 to TRBJ1-2; D unclear. Trimming stripped 1 base from V and 8 bases from J, with 11 bases between. CDR1 is SGHTA, CDR2 FQGTGA, per germline. CDR3 length: 13 amino acids. Filled out from reference TRBV7-3 and TRBJ1-2, the complete variable domain reads GAGVSQTPSNKVTEKGKYVELRCDPISGHTALYWYRQSLGQGPEFLIYFQGTGAADDSGLPNDRFFAVRPEGSVSTLKIQRTERGDSAVYLCASSLNVGSGYTFGSGTRLTVV.